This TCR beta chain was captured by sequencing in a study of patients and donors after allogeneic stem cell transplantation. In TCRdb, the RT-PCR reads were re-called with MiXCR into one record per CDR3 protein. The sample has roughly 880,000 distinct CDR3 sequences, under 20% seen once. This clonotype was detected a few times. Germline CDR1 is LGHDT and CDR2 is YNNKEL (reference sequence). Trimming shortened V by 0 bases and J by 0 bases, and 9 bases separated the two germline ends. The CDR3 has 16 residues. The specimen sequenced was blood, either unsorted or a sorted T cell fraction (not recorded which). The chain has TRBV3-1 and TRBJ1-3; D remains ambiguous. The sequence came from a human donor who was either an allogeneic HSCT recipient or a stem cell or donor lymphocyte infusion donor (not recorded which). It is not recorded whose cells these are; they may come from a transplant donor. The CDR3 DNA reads TGTGCCAGCAGCCAAGATTTGCCCCCCTCTGGAAACACCATATATTTT. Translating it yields CASSQDLPPSGNTIYF.